This paragraph reports one T cell receptor beta chain. The target antigen is unknown. The sample is drawn from a study of a mutant IDH1 vaccine in newly diagnosed glioma. Overall study: Patients, over weeks 1, 3, 5, 7, 11, 15, 19 and 23, received a total of eight vaccinations. Either 4-6 weeks after radiotherapy alone or alongside temozolomide, vaccination was begun. Previous care, which was radiotherapy, temozolomide, or both, most often involved both.

Sequencing was performed with immunoSEQ multiplex PCR; in TCRdb, only in-frame clones are kept and a portion is missing. The sample includes roughly 60,000 clones, about 80% of them seen just once. Described time point: week 5, during vaccination. Each dose of the vaccine consisted of 300 ug of mutant IDH1 20-mer peptide, with topical imiquimod. New astrocytomas of WHO grade 3 or 4 that were IDH1-mutant and ATRX-lost were found in the donors. CDR1 and CDR2 (germline): SGHDT, YYEEEE. The V gene lost 0 bases and the J gene lost 3 bases, with 5 bases spanning the gap. There are 13 residues in the CDR3. The TCR sequence derives from a woman aged 50 to 60 with glioma. The sequences come from PBMCs, collected from a glioma patient whose treatment included an IDH1 peptide vaccine. The chain combines TRBV5-6 with TRBJ2-3; D gene uncertain. The CDR3 loop reads CASSLVGTDTQYF. CDR3 nucleotide sequence: TGTGCCAGCAGCTTGGTTGGTACAGATACGCAGTATTTT.